This TCR beta chain comes out of a study of blood T cell repertoires in COVID-19. The overall study: Researchers got acute and convalescent COVID-19 samples from the United States, Italy and Spain. The cDNA or gDNA used as material had been derived from T cells, B-cell-depleted T cells, or PBMCs.

This clone is medium-sized by share. Original methodology: Nucleated cell number was recorded as an estimate derived from reference gene primer amplification. Generated by immunoSEQ multiplex PCR, the TCRdb table keeps only in-frame clones and is missing some. Clone size and V and J calls were adopted from that table, with D and trimming inferred from the DNA. The sample holds 150,000 or so clones, roughly 89% seen once. V trimming: 4 bases; J trimming: 5 bases; junction bases outside the gene matches: 3. The germline V gene encodes CDR1 SGDLS and CDR2 YYNGEE. This CDR3 contains 13 residues. The receptor was isolated from a human donor in a cohort sampled during active COVID-19. Sequencing was performed on peripheral blood. The chain joins TRBV9 to TRBJ2-1, with 7 bases that match TRBD2. Written as DNA, the CDR3 is TGTGCCAGCAGCCCAGGGACTAACAATGAGCAGTTCTTC. This sequence encodes CASSPGTNNEQFF.